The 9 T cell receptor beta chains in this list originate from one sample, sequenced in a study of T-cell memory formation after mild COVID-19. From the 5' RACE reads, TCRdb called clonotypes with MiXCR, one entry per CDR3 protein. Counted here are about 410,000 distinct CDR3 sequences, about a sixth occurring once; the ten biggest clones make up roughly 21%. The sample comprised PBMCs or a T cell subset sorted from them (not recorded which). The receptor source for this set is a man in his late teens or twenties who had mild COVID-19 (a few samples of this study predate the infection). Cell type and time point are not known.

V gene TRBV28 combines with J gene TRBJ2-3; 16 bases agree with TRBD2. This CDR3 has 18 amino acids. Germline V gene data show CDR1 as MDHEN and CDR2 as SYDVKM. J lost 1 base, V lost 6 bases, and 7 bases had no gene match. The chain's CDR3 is CASRPSGLAGGRTDTQYF. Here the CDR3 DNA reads TGTGCCAGCAGACCTTCGGGACTAGCGGGGGGGCGCACAGATACGCAGTATTTT.

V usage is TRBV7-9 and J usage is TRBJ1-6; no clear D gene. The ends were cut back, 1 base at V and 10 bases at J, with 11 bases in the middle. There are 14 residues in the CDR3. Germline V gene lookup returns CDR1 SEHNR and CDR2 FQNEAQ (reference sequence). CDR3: CASSLDEGYSPLHF. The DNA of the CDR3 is TGTGCCAGCAGCTTAGATGAGGGCTACTCACCCCTCCACTTT.

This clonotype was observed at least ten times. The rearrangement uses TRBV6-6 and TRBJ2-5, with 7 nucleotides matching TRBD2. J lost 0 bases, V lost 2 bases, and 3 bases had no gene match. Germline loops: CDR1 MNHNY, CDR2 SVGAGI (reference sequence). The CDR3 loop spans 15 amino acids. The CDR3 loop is CASSYGAGYQETQYF. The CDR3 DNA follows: TGTGCCAGCAGTTACGGAGCGGGGTACCAAGAGACCCAGTACTTC.

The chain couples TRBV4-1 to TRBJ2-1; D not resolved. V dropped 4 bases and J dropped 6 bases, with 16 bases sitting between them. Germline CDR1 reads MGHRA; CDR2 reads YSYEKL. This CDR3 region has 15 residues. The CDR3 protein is CASSLRQTLFNEQFF. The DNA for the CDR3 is TGCGCCAGCAGCCTCCGGCAGACACTATTCAATGAGCAGTTCTTC.

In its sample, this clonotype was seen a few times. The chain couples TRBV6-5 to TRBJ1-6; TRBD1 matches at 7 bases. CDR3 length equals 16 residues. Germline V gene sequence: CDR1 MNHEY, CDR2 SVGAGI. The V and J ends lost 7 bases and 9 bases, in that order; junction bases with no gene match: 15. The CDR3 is CASTTVSTGLTSPLHF. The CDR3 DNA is TGTGCCAGCACCACCGTGTCGACAGGGTTGACTTCACCCCTCCACTTT.

The CDR3 loop reads CSARIAVGYNEQFF. The CDR3 DNA sequence: TGCAGTGCTAGGATCGCTGTAGGCTACAATGAGCAGTTCTTC. The gene calls are TRBV20-1 and TRBJ2-1; D unresolved. CDR1 DFQATT and CDR2 SNEGSKA come from the germline V gene (reference sequence). Trimming removed 3 bases from V and 3 bases from J, with 12 bases in between. The CDR3 sequence is 14 residues long.

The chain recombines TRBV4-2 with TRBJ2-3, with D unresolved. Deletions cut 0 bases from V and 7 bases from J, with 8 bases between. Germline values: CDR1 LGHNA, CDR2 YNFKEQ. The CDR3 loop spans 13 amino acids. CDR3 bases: TGTGCCAGCAGCCAAGATAGGGTGAATACGCAGTATTTT. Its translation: CASSQDRVNTQYF.

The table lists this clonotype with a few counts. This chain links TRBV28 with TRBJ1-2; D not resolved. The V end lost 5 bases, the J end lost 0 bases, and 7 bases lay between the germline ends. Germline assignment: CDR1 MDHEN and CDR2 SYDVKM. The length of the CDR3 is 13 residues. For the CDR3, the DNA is TGTGCCAGCAGTATCACCTCTAACTATGGCTACACCTTC. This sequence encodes CASSITSNYGYTF.

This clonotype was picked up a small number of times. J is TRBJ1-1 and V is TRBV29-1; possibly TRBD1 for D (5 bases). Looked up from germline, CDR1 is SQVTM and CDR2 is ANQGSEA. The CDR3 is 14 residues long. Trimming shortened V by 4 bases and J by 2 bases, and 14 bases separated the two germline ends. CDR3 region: CSVGFVGRNTEAFF. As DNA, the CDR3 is TGCAGCGTTGGTTTCGTGGGGCGAAACACTGAAGCTTTCTTT.